These 20 T cell receptor beta chains came from one sample sequenced in a study of tumor and adjacent non-tumor tissue in lung cancer. The template was RNA from unsorted bulk tissue. A modified ARM-PCR protocol with three rounds of nested PCR amplified TCRbeta. MiXCR, applied by TCRdb to the multiplex PCR reads, yields one record per CDR3 protein. The sample holds approximately 130,000 distinct CDR3 sequences, over 65% seen once. Sequencing was done on a sample of lung tumor tissue. The receptor set was obtained from a man aged 25-45 years with non-small cell lung cancer.

On this clonotype: This may come from a read error, since a much larger clone is one base off. The chain employs TRBV4-2 and TRBJ2-2, with D perhaps given as TRBD1 or TRBD2 (5 bases each). The germline V gene has CDR1 LGHNA and CDR2 YNFKEQ. The CDR3 has 16 amino acids. Trimming shortened V by 1 base and J by 0 bases, and 9 bases separated the two germline ends. The CDR3 DNA is TGTGCCAGCAGCCAAGGGGGGAGAGCGAACACCGGGGAGCTGTTTTTT. Translating it yields CASSQGGRANTGELFF.

In this sample, this clonotype turned up many times. The J gene is TRBJ2-2, the V gene TRBV6-1; D is undetermined. This CDR3 has 14 residues. The ends were cut back, 1 base at V and 5 bases at J, with 8 bases in the middle. Germline V gene data show CDR1 as MNHNS and CDR2 as SASEGT. The CDR3, as DNA: TGTGCCAGCAGTGAAGGAACACCTACCGGGGAGCTGTTTTTT. Its translation is CASSEGTPTGELFF.

As regards this clonotype: As the CDR3 is not closed by the conserved phenylalanine or tryptophan, this likely results from a read error. The chain links TRBV6-5 to TRBJ2-1; maybe TRBD2 (5 bases). The germline gives CDR1 MNHEY, CDR2 SVGAGI. There are 18 residues in the CDR3. Trimming shortened V by 2 bases and J by 9 bases, and 26 bases separated the two germline ends. The CDR3 is CASSYLPPGTSAKGEQFL. As DNA, the CDR3 is TGTGCCAGCAGTTACCTCCCACCCGGCACTAGTGCCAAAGGTGAGCAGTTCTTA.

Regarding this clonotype: This may be a read error, as it is one base from a much larger clone. The chain employs TRBV6-2 or TRBV6-3 and TRBJ1-6; 8 positions match TRBD1. There are 16 residues in the CDR3. In germline, CDR1 is MNHEY, CDR2 SVGEGT. CDR3 sequence reads: CVSSYPRTGPNSPLHF. The CDR3 DNA reads TGTGTCAGCAGTTACCCCCGGACAGGGCCTAATTCACCCCTCCACTTT.

For this clonotype: The conserved final phenylalanine or tryptophan is absent from the CDR3, which likely points to a read error. This chain links TRBV6-6 with TRBJ2-4; TRBD1 might be the D (6 bases). CDR1 and CDR2 (germline): MNHNY, SVGAGI (reference sequence). The CDR3 spans 16 residues. The CDR3: CASSPDRSLAKNIQYL. CDR3 nucleotide sequence: TGTGCAAGTAGTCCGGACAGAAGTCTAGCCAAAAACATTCAGTACTTA.

Concerning this clonotype itself: One end of the junction does not line up with germline, which may come from a read error. The chain is built from TRBV7-9 and TRBJ2-3; 9 nucleotides align to TRBD2. The CDR3 covers 14 residues. Germline-derived CDR1 and CDR2 are SEHNR and FQNEAQ (reference sequence). The CDR3 reads CATSLIAGGDTQYF. CDR3 sequence (DNA): TGTGCCACCAGCCTGATCGCGGGAGGGGATACGCAGTATTTT.

As to this clonotype: A much more abundant neighbour one base away suggests this may be a read error. The chain links TRBV20-1 to TRBJ1-1; the match to TRBD1 covers 7 bases. The germline V gene has CDR1 DFQATT and CDR2 SNEGSKA (reference sequence). Germline trimming cut 6 bases from V and 3 bases from J; bases unmatched to any gene: 13. The CDR3 consists of 15 residues. The CDR3 is CSARRQGTMYTEAFF. The CDR3 DNA sequence: TGCAGTGCGCGTCGACAGGGAACTATGTACACTGAAGCTTTCTTT.

The chain combines TRBV5-4 with TRBJ1-6; D is ambiguous. V shed 4 bases and J shed 14 bases, with 16 bases lying between them. This CDR3 spans 13 amino acids. Germline CDR1 and CDR2: SGHNT and YYREEE (reference sequence). The CDR3 DNA sequence: TGTGCCAGCAGCACTCAGTATGAGACGGCCCTCCACTTT. Amino acids: CASSTQYETALHF.

For this clonotype: This could be a read error, since a much larger clone is one nucleotide away. The chain has TRBV6-5 and TRBJ2-1; D ambiguous. This CDR3 has 11 amino acids. CDR1 and CDR2 from the germline V gene are MNHEY and SVGAGI. The CDR3 reads CASSLYNEEFF. In DNA form, the CDR3 reads TGTGCCAGCAGCCTTTACAATGAGGAGTTCTTC.

This clonotype was observed at least ten times. The V and J genes are TRBV12-3 or TRBV12-4 and TRBJ2-5, with D possibly being TRBD1 (6 bases). Trimming shortened V by 3 bases and J by 1 base, and 9 bases separated the two germline ends. The CDR3 length is 14 residues. The CDR3 DNA is TGTGCCAGCAGTTTCCCGGACAGCCAAGAGACCCAGTACTTC. Its translation is CASSFPDSQETQYF.

This clonotype was observed at least ten times. The genes are TRBV28 and TRBJ1-4; the match to TRBD1 covers 7 bases. Germline values: CDR1 MDHEN, CDR2 SYDVKM. The V and J ends lost 4 bases and 8 bases, in that order; junction bases with no gene match: 7. CDR3 length: 14 residues. CDR3 DNA: TGTGCCAGCAGTTCGACAGGGTTAGGAGAAAAACTGTTTTTT. Amino acids: CASSSTGLGEKLFF. The full variable domain, completed using reference TRBV28 and TRBJ1-4, is DVKVTQSSRYLVKRTGEKVFLECVQDMDHENMFWYRQDPGLGLRLIYFSYDVKMKEKGDIPEGYSVSREKKERFSLILESASTNQTSMYLCASSSTGLGEKLFFGSGTQLSVL.

The sample holds many counts of this clonotype. V usage is TRBV11-2 and J usage is TRBJ2-3, with 7 bases fitting TRBD2. Trimming took 5 bases from V and 4 from J; bases not matched to a gene: 3. The length of the CDR3 is 13 residues. In germline, CDR1 is SGHAT, CDR2 FQNNGV. The CDR3 sequence is CASSPAGADTQYF. CDR3 sequence (DNA): TGTGCCAGCAGCCCCGCGGGGGCAGATACGCAGTATTTT.

This clonotype has a count of ten or more. The gene calls are TRBV12-3 or TRBV12-4 and TRBJ2-3, with D maybe TRBD2 (5 bases). The CDR3 runs 14 residues. The V end was cut by 5 bases, the J end by 2 bases, with 11 bases between. The CDR3 nucleotides are TGTGCCAGCAGTCTTCGGGAAACCACAGATACGCAGTATTTT. As protein: CASSLRETTDTQYF.

In its sample, this clonotype was seen a few times. The gene calls are TRBV6-2 or TRBV6-3 and TRBJ2-1; D uncertain. Germline V lookup: CDR1 MNHEY, CDR2 SVGEGT. This CDR3 comprises 15 residues. The V end was cut by 6 bases, the J end by 5 bases, with 17 bases between. CDR3 bases: TGTGCCAGCAGATCGGGTGGGGTTATAGACAATGAGCAGTTCTTC. Its protein is CASRSGGVIDNEQFF.

Concerning this clonotype: A much more abundant neighbour one base away suggests this may be a read error. This chain connects TRBV4-1 to TRBJ2-6; perhaps TRBD1 as D (6 bases). CDR1 is MGHRA, CDR2 YSYEKL, per germline. The CDR3 loop spans 17 amino acids. The CDR3 DNA sequence: TGCGCCAGCAACCAAGAACCACAGGGATCTGGGGCCAACGTCCTGACTTTC. It yields the protein CASNQEPQGSGANVLTF.

This clonotype occurred many times. CDR3 region: CSVADTPGHEQYF. CDR3 nucleotide sequence: TGCAGCGTCGCAGACACCCCGGGGCACGAGCAGTACTTC. The genes are TRBV29-1 and TRBJ2-7; D is tentatively TRBD1 or TRBD2 (5 bases each). Trimming pared 6 bases from V and 5 bases from J, leaving 17 bases between. Germline V gene lookup returns CDR1 SQVTM and CDR2 ANQGSEA. The CDR3 has 13 residues.

This clonotype was seen once. The junction departs from the called germline gene at one end, perhaps through a read error. V is TRBV12-3 or TRBV12-4 and J is TRBJ1-2; no reliable D call. This CDR3 is 11 amino acids long. In DNA form, the CDR3 reads TGTGCCAGCAGCGTAGAGACTGGCTACGCCTTC. Its translation: CASSVETGYAF.

Notes on this clonotype: Sequence at one end of the junction differs from germline and may be a read error. The V call is TRBV6-7, the J call TRBJ1-5, with TRBD1 as a possible D gene (5 bases). TRBV6-7 is assigned to the ORF class and has an uncertain function. The CDR3 runs to 18 residues. The DNA for the CDR3 is TGTGTCAGCAGTTACTCGAGGAAAAGGGACTCCAGGAATCAGCCCCAGCATTTT. Amino acid sequence: CVSSYSRKRDSRNQPQHF.

As concerns this clonotype: An end of the junction does not agree with germline; a read error may underlie this. The chain has TRBV11-2 and TRBJ1-3; D is unresolved. Germline V gene lookup returns CDR1 SGHAT and CDR2 FQNNGV. The CDR3 is made up of 12 amino acids. DNA for the CDR3: TGTGCCAGCAGTTTAGATCGGTCTACCGTATATTTT. It translates to CASSLDRSTVYF.

There are many counts of this clonotype. This chain connects TRBV6-5 to TRBJ2-1; D possibly corresponds to TRBD1 (6 bases). Germline-derived CDR1 and CDR2 are MNHEY and SVGAGI. The V gene lost 5 bases and the J gene lost 9 bases, with 8 bases spanning the gap. The CDR3 has 11 residues. CDR3 sequence (DNA): TGTGCCAGCAGTCCAGGGGTTGAGCAGTTCTTC. It codes for CASSPGVEQFF.